These 14 T cell receptor beta chains came from one sample sequenced in a study of regulatory T cells in long-lasting Graves disease. Documented time point: newly diagnosed GD, antithyroid drugs for less than 3 months. Scientists built the TCR library using RNA that was extracted from PBMCs. Library construction for TCR beta used iRepertoire HTBI primers and Arm-PCR of CDR3 regions. TCRdb analysed the multiplex PCR reads with MiXCR anew, one entry per CDR3 protein. The data show approximately 440,000 distinct CDR3 sequences, with about 16% seen just once and 10% to 15% held by the top ten. The same sample was also studied in work on T cells in Graves' hyperthyroidism and ophthalmopathy.

The sample here was peripheral blood mononuclear cells (PBMCs), taken at new diagnosis, from a patient treated with antithyroid drugs. The receptors stem from a middle-aged man with Graves disease.

V and J are TRBV2 and TRBJ2-7; tentatively, D is TRBD1 (5 bases). The CDR3 has 13 amino acids. Germline V gives CDR1 SNHLY, CDR2 FYNNEI. Trimming cost V 7 bases and J 6 bases, with 16 bases left between them. This chain's CDR3 is CASMVTGLFEQYF. CDR3 in DNA: TGTGCCAGCATGGTCACAGGCCTTTTCGAGCAGTACTTC.

A remark on this clonotype: A much larger clone lies one base from this, so it may be a read error. V gene TRBV7-6 combines with J gene TRBJ2-5; TRBD1 matches at 9 bases. Germline-derived CDR1 and CDR2 are SGHVS and FNYEAQ. The CDR3 is 14 residues long. The CDR3 here is CANSLGDRAETQYF. In nucleotides, the CDR3 is TGTGCCAACAGCTTAGGGGACAGGGCAGAGACCCAGTACTTC.

This clonotype has at least ten counts. V gene TRBV7-6 combines with J gene TRBJ2-1, with D unresolved. The germline CDR1 and CDR2 sequences are SGHVS and FNYEAQ. CDR3 length: 12 residues. Trimming left V 5 bases short and J 8 bases short, with 10 bases between. The CDR3 DNA reads as TGTGCCAGCAGCCCCCAACAGCATGAGCAGTTCTTC. It encodes CASSPQQHEQFF.

The chain couples TRBV24-1 to TRBJ1-3, with D unclear. CDR1 is KGHDR, CDR2 SFDVKD, per germline. V gave up 0 bases and J gave up 0 bases, with 23 bases separating them. CDR3 length: 21 residues. The DNA of the CDR3 is TGTGCCACCAGTGATTTGAGGTCGGCCCCCGGAAGGGAAACCTCTGGAAACACCATATATTTT. Amino acids: CATSDLRSAPGRETSGNTIYF.

This chain uses TRBV12-3 or TRBV12-4 with TRBJ1-6, with 7 bases lining up with TRBD1. V dropped 6 bases and J dropped 14; count of bases not matched to a gene: 13. The CDR3 extends over 14 amino acids. CDR3 sequence reads: CASSYTGARGTLHF. CDR3 DNA: TGTGCCAGCAGCTACACAGGGGCGCGAGGGACCCTCCACTTT.

There are many counts of this clonotype. This chain connects TRBV7-3 to TRBJ2-1, with D unresolved. Germline loops: CDR1 SGHTA, CDR2 FQGTGA. The CDR3 covers 14 residues. The V gene lost 4 bases and the J gene lost 5 bases, with 12 bases spanning the gap. The CDR3 DNA reads TGTGCCAGCAGCTCCGGACCCGATCACAATGAGCAGTTCTTC. Protein product: CASSSGPDHNEQFF.

In its sample, this clonotype was seen many times. The rearrangement joins TRBV28 to TRBJ1-1; D call uncertain. This CDR3 has 14 amino acids. The germline V gene encodes CDR1 MDHEN and CDR2 SYDVKM. The ends were cut back, 6 bases at V and 0 bases at J, with 11 bases in the middle. The CDR3 here is CASSEGSLNTEAFF. DNA for the CDR3: TGTGCCAGCAGCGAGGGTAGCCTGAACACTGAAGCTTTCTTT.

As to this clonotype: A much larger clone differs from this one at a single base, so this may be a read error. The final CDR3 position lacks the conserved phenylalanine or tryptophan, pointing to a likely read error. This chain uses TRBV10-1 with TRBJ2-3; D might be TRBD1 (5 bases). The CDR3 length is 13 residues. Germline lookup yields CDR1 WNHNN and CDR2 SYGVQD (reference sequence). V lost 0 bases to trimming and J lost 10 bases, with 11 bases between them. CDR3 protein: CASSESGTGPQYL. CDR3 coding DNA: TGCGCCAGCAGTGAGTCTGGTACAGGCCCGCAGTATTTA.

The chain combines TRBV11-3 with TRBJ2-7; tentative D call: TRBD1 (6 bases). This CDR3 has 15 residues. Trimming took off 4 bases at V and 3 bases at J, with 16 bases between the two ends. Germline V gene sequence: CDR1 SGHNT, CDR2 YENEEA. CDR3 bases: TGTGCCAGCAGCTCCCTCCATGGACAGCTCTACGAGCAGTACTTC. Translated, it gives CASSSLHGQLYEQYF. Combining the CDR3 with reference TRBV11-3 and TRBJ2-7 gives the whole variable domain EAGVVQSPRYKIIEKKQPVAFWCNPISGHNTLYWYLQNLGQGPELLIRYENEEAVDDSQLPKDRFSAERLKGVDSTLKIQPAELGDSAVYLCASSSLHGQLYEQYFGPGTRLTVT.

This clonotype was counted ten times or more. This chain links TRBV20-1 with TRBJ1-3; a possible D gene is TRBD1 (6 bases). The V and J ends lost 5 bases and 0 bases respectively, with 8 bases between them. The CDR3 covers 13 residues. Germline CDR1 DFQATT, CDR2 SNEGSKA (reference sequence). The CDR3 spells CSAGQFSGNTIYF. CDR3 nucleotides: TGCAGTGCTGGACAGTTCTCTGGAAACACCATATATTTT.

This clonotype was seen more than once but under ten times. For the CDR3, the DNA is TGTGCCAGCAGCCAAGATTCGGGAGCGGGTAATGAGCAGTTCTTC. As protein: CASSQDSGAGNEQFF. J is TRBJ2-1 and V is TRBV14; weak D call: TRBD2 (6 bases). This CDR3 is built from 15 residues. The ends were cut back, 0 bases at V and 7 bases at J, with 13 bases in the middle. Germline CDR1 SGHDN, CDR2 FVKESK.

The chain has TRBV3-1 and TRBJ2-1; 12 bases are a match to TRBD2. V dropped 0 bases and J dropped 8; count of bases not matched to a gene: 11. From germline, CDR1 is LGHDT and CDR2 YNNKEL (reference sequence). This CDR3 contains 18 residues. The CDR3 loop is CASSQDSLAGGIGHEQFF. CDR3 DNA: TGTGCCAGCAGCCAAGATAGCCTAGCGGGAGGGATCGGGCATGAGCAGTTCTTC.

Regarding this clonotype: Being one base from a much bigger clone, this may be a read error. The V and J genes are TRBV20-1 and TRBJ2-7, with D tentatively TRBD2 (6 bases). Between the trimmed V and J ends, which lost 1 base and 2 bases, there was a span of 33 bases. The CDR3 loop spans 21 amino acids. Germline assignment: CDR1 DFQATT and CDR2 SNEGSKA (reference sequence). The CDR3 bases are TGCAGTGCTAGAGGCCAGCCGATCCCTGGGGTCCAGGGACTGAGTCCCTACGAGCAGTACTTC. Translating it yields CSARGQPIPGVQGLSPYEQYF.

In this sample, this clonotype turned up many times. V is TRBV24-1 and J is TRBJ1-5, with D unresolved. V was pared by 0 bases and J by 5 bases, with 10 bases between. Germline V gene data show CDR1 as KGHDR and CDR2 as SFDVKD. The CDR3 is made up of 15 amino acids. In DNA form, the CDR3 reads TGTGCCACCAGTGATTTGCCCGGGGAGCATCAGCCCCAGCATTTT. Encoded protein: CATSDLPGEHQPQHF.